This T cell receptor beta chain appears in the sequencing data of a study of vaccination and CD4 T cells after COVID-19. In the study overall: Subjects got two shots of BNT162b2 or mRNA-1273 vaccine.

With the Oncomine TCR Beta short-read assay, DNA from cultured CD4+ T cells was sequenced. It was cultured CD4+ T cells from which genomic DNA was extracted. TCRdb reanalysed the PCR reads using MiXCR and keeps one entry per CDR3 protein. The sample consists of about 10,000 distinct CDR3 sequences, about 33% of them appearing once. This clonotype occurred a few times. Its antigen is not identified. The V end lost 5 bases, the J end lost 3 bases, and 20 bases lay between the germline ends. CDR1 is DFQATT, CDR2 SNEGSKA, per germline (reference sequence). The CDR3 is 15 residues long. Described treatment: approximately 11-day PBMC culture with coronavirus spike peptide pools or control peptides (ViraFEST assay). CD4+ T cells of the unexposed donor were collected before the COVID-19 pandemic (2011-2018).

The chain links TRBV20-1 to TRBJ2-7; the D gene is possibly TRBD1 (6 bases). This TCR was sampled from a human donor in good health. The sample taken for sequencing was CD4+ T cells from blood, cultured in vitro. CDR3 sequence reads: CSAFPDSSIIYEQYF. The CDR3 coding sequence is TGCAGTGCTTTCCCGGACAGTAGTATTATCTACGAGCAGTACTTC.